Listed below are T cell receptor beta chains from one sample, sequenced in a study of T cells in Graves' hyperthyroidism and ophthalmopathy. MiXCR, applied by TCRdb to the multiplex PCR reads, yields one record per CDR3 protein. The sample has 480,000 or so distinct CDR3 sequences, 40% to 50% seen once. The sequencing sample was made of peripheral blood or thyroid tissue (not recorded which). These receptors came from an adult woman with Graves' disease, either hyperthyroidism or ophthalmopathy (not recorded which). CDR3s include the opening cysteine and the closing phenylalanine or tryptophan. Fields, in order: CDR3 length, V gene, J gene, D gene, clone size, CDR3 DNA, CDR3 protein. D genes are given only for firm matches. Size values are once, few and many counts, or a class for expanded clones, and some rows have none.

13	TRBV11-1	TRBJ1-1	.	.	TGTGCCACGCGAGGGGGTGGCAACACTGAAGCTTTCTTT	CATRGGGNTEAFF
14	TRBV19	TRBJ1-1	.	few	TGTGCCAGTAGTATGAGGTCAACGAACACTGAAGCTTTCTTT	CASSMRSTNTEAFF
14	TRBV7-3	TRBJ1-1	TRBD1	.	TGTGCCAGCAGCTCCGGGACAGGGCCCACTGAAGCTTTCTTT	CASSSGTGPTEAFF
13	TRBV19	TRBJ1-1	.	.	TGTGCCAGTAGAACTACGGGCCCTGAAGAAGCTTTCTTT	CASRTTGPEEAFF
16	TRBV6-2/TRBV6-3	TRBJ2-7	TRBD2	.	TGTGCCAGCAGTTACCTCAGCGGGAGGGTGGAGTACGAGCAGTACTTC	CASSYLSGRVEYEQYF
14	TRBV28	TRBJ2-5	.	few	TGTGCCAGCAGCGGGGGGACAGAGAAAGAGACCCAGTACTTC	CASSGGTEKETQYF
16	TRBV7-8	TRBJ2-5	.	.	TGTGCCAGCAGCTTTAGCGCGGGTGGTGACCAAGAGACCCAGTACTTC	CASSFSAGGDQETQYF
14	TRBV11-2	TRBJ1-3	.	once	TGTGCCAGCAGCTTAGAAGACCCGGCGAACACCATATATTTT	CASSLEDPANTIYF
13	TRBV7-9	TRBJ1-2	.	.	TGTGCCAGCAGCTTGGATCAGTTCTATGGCTACACCTTC	CASSLDQFYGYTF
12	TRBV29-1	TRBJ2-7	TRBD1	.	TGCAGCGCCTGGACAGGTCCCTACGAGCAGTACTTC	CSAWTGPYEQYF
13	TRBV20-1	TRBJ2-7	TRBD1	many	TGCAGTGCCGACGGACAGGCGTCCTACGAGCAGTACTTC	CSADGQASYEQYF
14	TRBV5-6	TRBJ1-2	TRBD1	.	TGTGCCAGCAGCTTCGGACAGGAGTACTATGGCTACACCTTC	CASSFGQEYYGYTF
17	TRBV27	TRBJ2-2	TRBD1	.	TGTGCCAGCAGTTTATCCTTGGACAGGGCCGACACCGGGGAGCTGTTTTTT	CASSLSLDRADTGELFF
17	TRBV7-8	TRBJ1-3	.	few	TGTGCCAGCAGCTTGGCGGGCAGGCAGCTCTCTGGAAACACCATATATTTT	CASSLAGRQLSGNTIYF
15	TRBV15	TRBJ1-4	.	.	TGTGCCACCAGCAGCTTGAAAGCGCCCTATGAAAAACTGTTTTTT	CATSSLKAPYEKLFF
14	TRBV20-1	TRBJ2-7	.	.	TGCAGTGCTAAACCACGGAGGCCCACCTACGAGCAGTACTTC	CSAKPRRPTYEQYF
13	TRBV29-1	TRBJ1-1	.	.	TGCAGCGTTGAAGGGGGTGAGGGCACTGAAGCTTTCTTT	CSVEGGEGTEAFF
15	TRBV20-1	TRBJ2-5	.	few	TGCAGTGCTAGAGCGGCGGTCCTGGGGAAAGAGACCCAGTACTTC	CSARAAVLGKETQYF
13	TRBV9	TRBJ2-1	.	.	TGTGCCTGCAGCCCACAGGGAGTTAATGAGCAGTTCTTC	CACSPQGVNEQFF
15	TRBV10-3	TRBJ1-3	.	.	TGTGCCATCAGCGAACGGGGGATTACTGGAAACACCATATATTTT	CAISERGITGNTIYF
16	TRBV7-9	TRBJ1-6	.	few	TGTGCCAGCAGAGGCGCCGGACCGCCCGCCTATTCACCCCTCCACTTT	CASRGAGPPAYSPLHF
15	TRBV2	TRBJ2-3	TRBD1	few	TGTGCCAGCAGCGATCCGGGACAGACCACAGATACGCAGTATTTT	CASSDPGQTTDTQYF
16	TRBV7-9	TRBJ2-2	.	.	TGTGCCAGCAGCTTCAGCCCGGACGAGGACACCGGGGAGCTGTTTTTT	CASSFSPDEDTGELFF
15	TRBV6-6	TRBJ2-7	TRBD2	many	TGTGCCAGCAGGGCGACTAGCGGGGCGACCTACGAGCAGTACTTC	CASRATSGATYEQYF
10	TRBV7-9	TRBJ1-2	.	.	TGTGCCATCCGGGGCTATGGCTACACCTTC	CAIRGYGYTF
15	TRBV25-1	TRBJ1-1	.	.	TGTGCCAGCTCACTTTTCGACCGGGCCTCCACTGAAGCTTTCTTT	CASSLFDRASTEAFF
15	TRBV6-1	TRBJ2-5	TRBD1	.	TGTGCCAGCAGCTTGACCCCAGGGGGCGGTGAGACCCAGTACTTC	CASSLTPGGGETQYF
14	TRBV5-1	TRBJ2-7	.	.	TGCGCCAGTTACTCTGACAGGACGACCTACGAGCAGTACTTC	CASYSDRTTYEQYF
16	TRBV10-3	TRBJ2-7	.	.	TGTGCCAGCAGTCCTTACCCGTCGGACACCACCTACGAGCAGTACTTC	CASSPYPSDTTYEQYF
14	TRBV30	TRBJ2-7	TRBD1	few	TGTGCCTGGACAGGGGGCTCCCTACCCTACGAGCAGTACTTC	CAWTGGSLPYEQYF
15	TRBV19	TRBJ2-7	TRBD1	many	TGTGCCAGTAGTATCTCCGGGACAGGGATCTACGAGCAGTACTTC	CASSISGTGIYEQYF
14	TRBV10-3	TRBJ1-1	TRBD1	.	TGTGCCTGGAGCCTGGCAGGGGGTTTCCGGGAAGCTTTCTTT	CAWSLAGGFREAFF
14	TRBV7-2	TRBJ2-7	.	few	TGTGCCAGCAGCAACAACCAGGGGATCTACGAGCAGTACTTC	CASSNNQGIYEQYF
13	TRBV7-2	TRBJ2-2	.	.	TGTGCCAGCAGCTTATATAACACCGGGGAGCTGTTTTTT	CASSLYNTGELFF
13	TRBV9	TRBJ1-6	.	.	TGTGCCAGCAGCGTAGGGCCTGGGTCACCCCTCCACTTT	CASSVGPGSPLHF
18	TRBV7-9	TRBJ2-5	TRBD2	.	TGTGCCAGCAGCCTATACGGGGGACTAGGGCGCCAACAAGAGACCCAGTACTTC	CASSLYGGLGRQQETQYF
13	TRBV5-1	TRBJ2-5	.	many	TGCGCCAGCAGCTTGGGAGACCTAGAGACCCAGTACTTC	CASSLGDLETQYF
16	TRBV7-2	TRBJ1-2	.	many	TGTGCCAGCAGCGGCGCGGGGGGACTCGGAAAGGATGGCTACACCTTC	CASSGAGGLGKDGYTF
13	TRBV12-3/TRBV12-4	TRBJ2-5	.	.	TGTGCCAGCAGCTGGACCGACGGAGAGACCCAGTACTTC	CASSWTDGETQYF
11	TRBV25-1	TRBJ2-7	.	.	TGTGCCAGCAGTGAATCCCAAATCGGGTACTTC	CASSESQIGYF